This T cell receptor beta chain stems from a study of molecular identifiers for immune sequencing clone quantification. Whole-study findings and limits: Reportedly, one cell's Jurkat TCR RNA was detected within 1,200,000 naive CD8 cells.

TCRdb used MiXCR to reprocess the PCR reads, holding one entry per CDR3 protein. The table lists a few hundred thousand distinct CDR3 sequences, 20% to 25% of them singletons. Germline lookup yields CDR1 KGHDR and CDR2 SFDVKD. V was cut by 4 bases and J by 4 bases, with 6 bases left in between. CDR3 length equals 13 residues. As to this clonotype: The antigen is unknown.

The chain employs TRBV24-1 and TRBJ2-2; D not resolved. The sequence was obtained from a human donor in good health. Some libraries in this study had Jurkat cell RNA spiked in. Material for sequencing was naive CD8+ T cells from blood, with Jurkat cell RNA spiked in. Subset given: FACS-sorted CD8+CD4-CCR7+CD45RA+ naive T cells. As DNA, the CDR3 is TGTGCCACCAGTGAGCAGATCACCGGGGAGCTGTTTTTT. Amino acid sequence: CATSEQITGELFF.